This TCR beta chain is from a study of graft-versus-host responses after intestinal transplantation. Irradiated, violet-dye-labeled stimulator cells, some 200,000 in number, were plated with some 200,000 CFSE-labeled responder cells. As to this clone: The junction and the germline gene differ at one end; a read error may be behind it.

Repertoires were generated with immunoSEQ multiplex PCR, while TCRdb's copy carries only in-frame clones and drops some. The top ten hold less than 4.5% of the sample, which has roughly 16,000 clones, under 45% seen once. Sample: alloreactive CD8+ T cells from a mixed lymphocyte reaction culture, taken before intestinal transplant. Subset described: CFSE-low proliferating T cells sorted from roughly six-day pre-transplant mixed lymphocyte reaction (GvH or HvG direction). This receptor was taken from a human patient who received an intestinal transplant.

The CDR3 loop reads CAWSVGRKGF. The DNA of the CDR3 is TGTGCCTGGAGTGTAGGGCGGAAGGGCTTC. The V and J genes are TRBV30 and TRBJ2-7; D call uncertain. The CDR3 has 10 amino acids. CDR1 is GTSNPN and CDR2 is SVGIG in the germline V gene (reference sequence).